The source of this T cell receptor (beta chain) is a study of T cells in Graves' hyperthyroidism and ophthalmopathy. At the level of the study: Peripheral blood was collected at initial diagnosis, before any treatment.

Roughly 9.1 ml of fresh peripheral blood supplied the PBMCs. Study observations and caveats: Most expanded thyroid clonotypes above 0.001 recurred in blood.

RNA transcripts gave rise to amplified TCR beta CDR3 regions. HTBI primers were the set used in a first-round RT-PCR of the TCR CDR3. TCRdb used MiXCR to reprocess the multiplex PCR reads, holding one entry per CDR3 protein. The table lists a few hundred thousand distinct CDR3 sequences, around 13% of them singletons. Germline V gene lookup returns CDR1 MNHNS and CDR2 SASEGT. CDR3 length equals 17 residues. V lost 0 bases and J 0 bases, leaving 9 bases between the germline ends. Points on this clonotype: Its specificity is not known.

The sequenced material came from blood. The chain combines TRBV6-1 with TRBJ1-6; D is unresolved. This TCR was sampled from a young woman with Graves' hyperthyroidism. The CDR3 sequence is CASSEAAGSSYNSPLHF. The CDR3 DNA sequence: TGTGCCAGCAGTGAAGCGGCGGGGAGCTCCTATAATTCACCCCTCCACTTT.